This T cell receptor (beta chain) was sequenced in a study of Graves' ophthalmopathy and Graves' hyperthyroidism. As for the study in general: The authors defined stable hyperthyroidism as no ophthalmopathy within 18 months of follow-up. Study-wide findings and caveats: The authors also found most expanded thyroid clonotypes above 0.001 frequency in blood.

Germline assignment: CDR1 LNHDA and CDR2 SQIVND (reference sequence). Trimming left V 5 bases short and J 3 bases short, with 20 bases between. CDR3 length: 17 amino acids. Amplification targeted the TCR beta CDR3 regions, with RNA transcripts as the source material. The authors performed first-round RT-PCR with HTBI primers and then a second-round multiplex PCR. TCRdb called the multiplex PCR reads again in MiXCR, with one record for every CDR3 protein. The data show 500,000 to 700,000 distinct CDR3 sequences, with under 45% seen just once and about 4.2% held by the top ten. Concerning this clonotype itself: Its antigen is as yet unknown.

The hyperthyroidism patients, aged 18 to 65, had been newly diagnosed, with under 2 months' duration. Additional autoimmune diseases, uncontrolled infections, pregnancy or lactation disqualified patients. The source of this sequence is an adult man with Graves' hyperthyroidism. The chain combines TRBV19 with TRBJ1-5; maybe TRBD1 (5 bases). The sample comprised peripheral blood or thyroid tissue (not recorded which). The CDR3 sequence is CASSFGAAGESNQPQHF. DNA of the CDR3: TGTGCCAGTAGTTTCGGGGCGGCGGGGGAATCCAATCAGCCCCAGCATTTT.